Sequencing of this T cell receptor beta chain was carried out in a study of blood T cell repertoires in COVID-19. The method was immunoSEQ multiplex PCR; TCRdb's version includes in-frame clones alone and lacks a portion of them. This table holds 400,000 or so clones, approximately 90% found once. Trimming cost V 6 bases and J 0 bases; bases outside gene matches: 8. The germline gives CDR1 SGHTA, CDR2 FQGNSA. This CDR3 is 18 amino acids long. This clone has only one observation. This chain links TRBV7-2 with TRBJ2-1, with TRBD2 matching 13 bases. The sequence was obtained from a young man with COVID-19, enrolled during active disease. The sequenced material came from peripheral blood. The CDR3 coding sequence is TGTGCCAGCAGTTCAGGACTAGCGGGGGCCATCTCCTACAATGAGCAGTTCTTC. Its translation is CASSSGLAGAISYNEQFF.